This T cell receptor beta chain was recorded in a study of Graves' ophthalmopathy and Graves' hyperthyroidism. Overall study findings and caveats: Forecasting of ophthalmopathy progression by the model achieved around 68% sensitivity and 72% to 75% specificity.

This clonotype occurred a few times. The target antigen is unknown. For repertoire sequencing, the TCR beta CDR3 regions were amplified from RNA transcripts. RT-PCR in the first round used HTBI primers; a second-round multiplex PCR followed. TCRdb recomputed calls from the multiplex PCR reads with MiXCR, one row per CDR3 protein. The data show some 1.1 million distinct CDR3 sequences, roughly 35% seen once. The V and J ends lost 3 bases and 3 bases respectively, with 15 bases between them. The CDR3 loop spans 15 amino acids. Only newly diagnosed hyperthyroidism patients aged 18 to 65, with under 2 months' duration, were enrolled. Certain patients, namely those with other autoimmune diseases, uncontrolled infections, pregnancy or lactation, were excluded.

Sequencing was performed on peripheral blood or thyroid tissue (not recorded which). The rearrangement joins TRBV12-3 or TRBV12-4 to TRBJ2-7; D is unclear. The TCR sequence derives from an adult man with Graves' hyperthyroidism. The CDR3 nucleotides are TGTGCCAGCAGTTTTGGACGTAAGGGCCGCTACGAGCAGTACTTC. Its protein product is CASSFGRKGRYEQYF.